The 14 T cell receptor beta chains presented below share a single source sample, sequenced in a study of response to subunit inactivated influenza vaccine (dated by TCRdb to 2016 to 2019). Libraries were constructed by RT-PCR. The sample was run on an Illumina HiSeq 2500. Using fastp trimming at Q25 and MiXCR clonotype assembly, TCRdb reanalyzed the public sequencing data and kept in-frame beta chains. When rows share a CDR3 protein, they turn into one entry using the most common DNA and genes. The sample has around 200,000 distinct CDR3 sequences on record, roughly an eighth of them singletons. The top ten clones comprise approximately 27% of the sample. The source was CD8+ T cells sorted from PBMCs, collected around 5 days after vaccination. The receptors here all came from a man in his fifties or sixties who received an inactivated influenza vaccine. Donor details come from another sample of the same person, matched by shared clones.

This clonotype was seen a handful of times. J is TRBJ1-3 and V is TRBV20-1; D call uncertain. The CDR3 spans 11 residues. Trimming took off 6 bases at V and 2 bases at J, with 5 bases between the two ends. CDR1 DFQATT and CDR2 SNEGSKA come from the germline V gene (reference sequence). The CDR3 region is CSASPGNTIYF. The CDR3 DNA is TGCAGTGCATCACCTGGAAACACCATATATTTT.

The gene calls are TRBV6-5 and TRBJ2-1; D remains ambiguous. CDR1 is MNHEY and CDR2 is SVGAGI in the germline V gene. Trimming cost V 5 bases and J 8 bases, with 10 bases left between them. There are 12 residues in the CDR3. The CDR3 loop is CASSRPPDEQFF. The CDR3 DNA reads TGTGCCAGCAGTCGCCCCCCAGATGAGCAGTTCTTC.

This clonotype was counted only a few times. V gene TRBV11-2 combines with J gene TRBJ2-7; 10 positions agree with TRBD2. Germline loops: CDR1 SGHAT, CDR2 FQNNGV. V lost 4 bases, J lost 7 bases, and 10 bases stayed unmatched. The CDR3 sequence is 15 residues long. CDR3 sequence: CASSSQAGGVEEQYF. The CDR3 DNA is TGTGCCAGCAGCTCCCAAGCGGGAGGGGTAGAGGAGCAGTACTTC.

This chain connects TRBV2 to TRBJ2-4; possible D gene TRBD1, 5 bases. V gave up 7 bases and J gave up 0 bases, with 13 bases separating them. Germline CDR1 reads SNHLY; CDR2 reads FYNNEI. There are 15 residues in the CDR3. The CDR3 reads CASKADILAKNIQYF. CDR3 DNA sequence: TGTGCCAGCAAGGCGGACATTCTAGCCAAAAACATTCAGTACTTC.

V and J are TRBV20-1 and TRBJ2-4; 12 bases map to TRBD1. This CDR3 has 17 amino acids. Unmatched junction bases numbered 15, after V lost 6 bases and J lost 6 bases. Per germline, CDR1 DFQATT and CDR2 SNEGSKA (reference sequence). This CDR3 reads CSAITGTGGVLGNIQYF. CDR3 in DNA: TGCAGTGCAATCACCGGGACAGGGGGCGTTCTTGGAAACATTCAGTACTTC.

The table lists this clonotype with a few counts. The chain carries TRBV28 and TRBJ2-1; TRBD1 might be the D (6 bases). The V end was cut by 6 bases, the J end by 0 bases, with 12 bases between. Germline loops: CDR1 MDHEN, CDR2 SYDVKM. The CDR3 sequence is 15 residues long. This chain's CDR3 is CASRTRGSSYNEQFF. In nucleotides, the CDR3 is TGTGCCAGCAGGACGAGGGGGAGCTCCTACAATGAGCAGTTCTTC.

There are a few counts of this clonotype. The chain links TRBV3-1 to TRBJ2-6; no clear D gene. Germline-derived CDR1 and CDR2 are LGHDT and YNNKEL (reference sequence). This CDR3 comprises 14 residues. Trimming took off 0 bases at V and 3 bases at J, with 3 bases between the two ends. CDR3 region: CASSQEYGANVLTF. The CDR3 DNA reads as TGTGCCAGCAGCCAAGAGTATGGGGCCAACGTCCTGACTTTC.

V usage is TRBV5-1 and J usage is TRBJ2-2; TRBD1 matches at 9 bases. Germline V gives CDR1 SGHRS, CDR2 YFSETQ. The CDR3 covers 16 residues. The V and J ends lost 4 bases and 3 bases, in that order; junction bases with no gene match: 7. The CDR3 DNA reads TGCGCCAGCAGCCCTCGGGACAGGGACTACACCGGGGAGCTGTTTTTT. This codes for CASSPRDRDYTGELFF.

This clonotype was seen a few times. The rearrangement uses TRBV14 and TRBJ1-1, with 8 nucleotides matching TRBD1. The germline V gene has CDR1 SGHDN and CDR2 FVKESK. With V trimmed by 3 bases and J by 1 base, 13 bases remained unmatched. The CDR3 consists of 18 residues. The CDR3 region has the DNA TGTGCCAGCAGCCACATGTCCCGGGACAGGAAAGGGAACACTGAAGCTTTCTTT. Translation gives CASSHMSRDRKGNTEAFF.

Concerning this clonotype itself: A single base separates this from a much larger clone, so it may be a read error. The chain carries TRBV5-1 and TRBJ2-1; D may be TRBD1 or TRBD2 (5 bases each). CDR1 and CDR2 from the germline V gene are SGHRS and YFSETQ. There are 16 residues in the CDR3. The DNA for the CDR3 is TGCGCCAGCAGCTTGGTCAGCCGAGGGGTCTACAATGAGCAGTTATTC. Its translation: CASSLVSRGVYNEQLF. The whole variable domain, remainder taken from reference TRBV5-1 and TRBJ2-1, is KAGVTQTPRYLIKTRGQQVTLSCSPISGHRSVSWYQQTPGQGLQFLFEYFSETQRNKGNFPGRFSGRQFSNSRSEMNVSTLELGDSALYLCASSLVSRGVYNEQLFGPGTRLTVL.

The chain combines TRBV7-9 with TRBJ2-1; 9 nucleotides line up with TRBD2. This CDR3 region has 15 residues. The germline V gene encodes CDR1 SEHNR and CDR2 FQNEAQ (reference sequence). Germline trimming cut 8 bases from V and 2 bases from J; bases unmatched to any gene: 7. CDR3 loop: CASHGPSGAYNEQFF. CDR3 nucleotide sequence: TGTGCCAGCCACGGTCCTAGCGGGGCCTACAATGAGCAGTTCTTC. The full variable domain, with the rest looked up from reference TRBV7-9 and TRBJ2-1, is DTGVSQNPRHKITKRGQNVTFRCDPISEHNRLYWYRQTLGQGPEFLTYFQNEAQLEKSRLLSDRFSAERPKGSFSTLEIQRTEQGDSAMYLCASHGPSGAYNEQFFGPGTRLTVL.

This clonotype was counted a few times. The V call is TRBV20-1, the J call TRBJ2-6, with 7 bases matching TRBD1. Germline trimming cut 4 bases from V and 2 bases from J; bases unmatched to any gene: 2. Germline CDR1 is DFQATT and CDR2 is SNEGSKA (reference sequence). The CDR3 spans 14 residues. The CDR3 loop is CSATDRAGANVLTF. The CDR3 nucleotides read TGCAGTGCTACTGACAGGGCTGGGGCCAACGTCCTGACTTTC.

This clonotype was detected many times. This chain joins TRBV7-2 and TRBJ2-7; unclear D gene. The V gene lost 2 bases and the J gene lost 2 bases, with 10 bases spanning the gap. The V gene's germline CDR1 is SGHTA and CDR2 FQGNSA. This CDR3 region has 14 residues. CDR3 sequence: CASSLILDAYEQYF. The CDR3 DNA sequence: TGTGCCAGCAGCTTAATTCTAGACGCCTACGAGCAGTACTTC. Drawing the rest from reference TRBV7-2 and TRBJ2-7, the complete variable domain is GAGVSQSPSNKVTEKGKDVELRCDPISGHTALYWYRQSLGQGLEFLIYFQGNSAPDKSGLPSDRFSAERTGGSVSTLTIQRTQQEDSAVYLCASSLILDAYEQYFGPGTRLTVT.

This clonotype was seen ten or more times. The gene calls are TRBV29-1 and TRBJ2-7; D assignment may be TRBD1 or TRBD2 (6 bases each). Germline V gene data show CDR1 as SQVTM and CDR2 as ANQGSEA. Trimming stripped 2 bases from V and 5 bases from J, with 13 bases between. This CDR3 has 13 amino acids. CDR3 in DNA: TGCAGCGTTGAAAGGGGGGCTCCCCACGAGCAGTACTTC. It yields the protein CSVERGAPHEQYF.